These T cell receptor beta chains were read from a single sample in a study of OX40 agonist ivuxolimab in advanced cancers. TCRdb's copy holds only in-frame clones and misses some; the assay was immunoSEQ multiplex PCR. Here the sample spans tens of thousands of clones, more than 80% being singletons. The source was CD4+ or CD8+ T cells sorted from blood, collected in a trial of the OX40 agonist ivuxolimab. The receptors were sampled from an adult with an advanced solid tumor such as melanoma, head and neck, liver or kidney cancer. CDR3s include the opening cysteine and the closing phenylalanine or tryptophan. D genes are given only for firm matches. Rows may omit the clone size; those that give it use once, few, many or a size class.

size: NA
D: NA
V: TRBV4-3
length: 14
J: TRBJ1-4
DNA: TGCGCCAGCAGCCCCGCCGGACGCCCTTGGAAACTGTTTTTT
CDR3: CASSPAGRPWKLFF

size: NA
D: TRBD2
V: TRBV2
length: 14
J: TRBJ2-5
DNA: TGTGCCAGCTGGCTAGCGGGAAAAGGGGAGACCCAGTACTTC
CDR3: CASWLAGKGETQYF

size: NA
D: TRBD2
V: TRBV7-9
length: 15
J: TRBJ2-1
DNA: TGTGCCAGCAGCTTAGTAAGGACTAGCAGAAATGAGCAGTTCTTC
CDR3: CASSLVRTSRNEQFF

size: once
D: NA
V: TRBV6-5
length: 14
J: TRBJ2-2
DNA: TGTGCCAGCAGTTTCCAGGGGTTTACCGGGGAGCTGTTTTTT
CDR3: CASSFQGFTGELFF

size: NA
D: NA
V: TRBV7-6
length: 13
J: TRBJ2-1
DNA: TGTGCCAGCAGCTCCGCAGGGGTCCCGGGGCAGTTCTTC
CDR3: CASSSAGVPGQFF

size: once
D: NA
V: TRBV4-2
length: 14
J: TRBJ2-2
DNA: TGTGCCAGCAGCCAAGCAGTAGGCACCGGGGAGCTGTTTTTT
CDR3: CASSQAVGTGELFF

size: NA
D: TRBD1
V: TRBV6-6
length: 14
J: TRBJ2-7
DNA: TGTGCCAGCAGTTTCGGGACAGCCTCCTACGAGCAGTACTTC
CDR3: CASSFGTASYEQYF

size: NA
D: NA
V: TRBV11-3
length: 15
J: TRBJ2-1
DNA: TGTGCCAGCAGTCGTAGGGGGGGGTCGATAGATGAGCAGTTCTTC
CDR3: CASSRRGGSIDEQFF

size: NA
D: NA
V: TRBV5-1
length: 15
J: TRBJ1-2
DNA: TGCGCCAGCAGCTCAATGGACAGAGCTAACTATGGCTACACCTTC
CDR3: CASSSMDRANYGYTF

size: NA
D: NA
V: TRBV7-3
length: 15
J: TRBJ2-5
DNA: TGTGCCAGCAGCTTAACAGGGGGGGATGGCGAGACCCAGTACTTC
CDR3: CASSLTGGDGETQYF

size: NA
D: NA
V: TRBV7-2
length: 15
J: TRBJ2-2
DNA: TGTGCCAGCAGCTTAGTTGGGGACATCACCGGGGAGCTGTTTTTT
CDR3: CASSLVGDITGELFF

size: NA
D: NA
V: TRBV7-9
length: 17
J: TRBJ1-5
DNA: TGTGCCAGCAGCTTAGATCCGGGGCAGGCGGGCAATCAGCCCCAGCATTTT
CDR3: CASSLDPGQAGNQPQHF

size: NA
D: TRBD1
V: TRBV7-9
length: 14
J: TRBJ1-4
DNA: TGTGCCAGCAGCTTAGGACAGGGTGGGGAAAAACTGTTTTTT
CDR3: CASSLGQGGEKLFF

size: once
D: NA
V: TRBV5-1
length: 14
J: TRBJ2-5
DNA: TGCGCCAGCAGCCCCTGGACAACACAAGAGACCCAGTACTTC
CDR3: CASSPWTTQETQYF

size: NA
D: NA
V: TRBV7-9
length: 13
J: TRBJ2-1
DNA: TGTGCCAGCAGCAAAGGCGAGGGCAATGAGCAGTTCTTC
CDR3: CASSKGEGNEQFF

size: NA
D: TRBD2
V: TRBV7-9
length: 12
J: TRBJ2-1
DNA: TGTGCAACCCCGCGAAGCGGGAGGGAGCAGTTCTTC
CDR3: CATPRSGREQFF

size: NA
D: TRBD1
V: TRBV7-3
length: 15
J: TRBJ2-5
DNA: TGTGCCAGCAGCTCCTTCGGTACAGGGGGTGAGACCCAGTACTTC
CDR3: CASSSFGTGGETQYF

size: NA
D: NA
V: TRBV7-2
length: 14
J: TRBJ2-1
DNA: TGTGCCAGCAGCCCCTATGGACAGTACAATGAGCAGTTCTTC
CDR3: CASSPYGQYNEQFF

size: NA
D: TRBD1
V: TRBV9
length: 15
J: TRBJ1-4
DNA: TGTGCCAGCAGCGTAGGGGACAGGGTGGATGAAAAACTGTTTTTT
CDR3: CASSVGDRVDEKLFF

size: once
D: TRBD1
V: TRBV7-9
length: 15
J: TRBJ2-7
DNA: TGTGCCAGCAGCTTAAGCGGGACAGGGTCCTACGAGCAGTACTTC
CDR3: CASSLSGTGSYEQYF

size: NA
D: NA
V: TRBV5-4
length: 15
J: TRBJ1-2
DNA: TGTGCCAGCAGCTCAAAAACGGGGGCATTAGGTGGCTACACCTTC
CDR3: CASSSKTGALGGYTF

size: once
D: TRBD1
V: TRBV6-6
length: 16
J: TRBJ1-5
DNA: TGTGCCAGCACTACGGGACAGGGTTCTAGCAATCAGCCCCAGCATTTT
CDR3: CASTTGQGSSNQPQHF

size: NA
D: TRBD1
V: TRBV18
length: 13
J: TRBJ1-5
DNA: TGTGCCAGCTCACTGACAGGGGATCAGCCCCAGCATTTT
CDR3: CASSLTGDQPQHF

size: NA
D: NA
V: TRBV28
length: 13
J: TRBJ2-6
DNA: TGTGCCAGCAGTTTAACCGGGGCCAACGTCCTGACTTTC
CDR3: CASSLTGANVLTF

size: once
D: TRBD2
V: TRBV15
length: 15
J: TRBJ2-1
DNA: TGTGCCACCAGCAGGGCGGGAGGGCCATTTTCGGATTTGTTCTTC
CDR3: CATSRAGGPFSDLFF

size: NA
D: TRBD2
V: TRBV11-3
length: 16
J: TRBJ2-7
DNA: TGTGCCAGCAGCTTATATGGACTAGTCGACTCCTACGAGCAGTACTTC
CDR3: CASSLYGLVDSYEQYF

size: NA
D: TRBD1
V: TRBV6-5
length: 15
J: TRBJ2-3
DNA: TGTGCCAGCAGACGCCGGGACAGGAACACAGATACGCAGTATTTT
CDR3: CASRRRDRNTDTQYF

size: NA
D: NA
V: TRBV6-6
length: 14
J: TRBJ1-4
DNA: TGTGCCAGCAGTTTTACGGGGGGTAATGAAAAACTGTTTTTT
CDR3: CASSFTGGNEKLFF

size: NA
D: NA
V: TRBV4-3
length: 13
J: TRBJ1-3
DNA: TGCGCCAGCAGCCAAACGGGACTAAACACCATATATTTT
CDR3: CASSQTGLNTIYF

size: NA
D: NA
V: TRBV7-9
length: 13
J: TRBJ1-1
DNA: TGTGCCAGCAGCTTAAGCACGGGAATCCAAGCTTTCTTT
CDR3: CASSLSTGIQAFF

size: NA
D: NA
V: TRBV19
length: 13
J: TRBJ2-2
DNA: TGTGCCAGTAGTCGAAGATCATGGCCGGAGCTGTTTTTT
CDR3: CASSRRSWPELFF

size: NA
D: NA
V: TRBV20-1
length: 10
J: TRBJ2-7
DNA: TGCAGTGCTCCTTATAACGAGCAGTACTTC
CDR3: CSAPYNEQYF

size: NA
D: TRBD2
V: TRBV4-1
length: 17
J: TRBJ2-1
DNA: TGCGCCAGCAGCCAAACCACAGCGGGAGCGGGAGCCAATGAGCAGTTCTTC
CDR3: CASSQTTAGAGANEQFF

size: NA
D: TRBD2
V: TRBV6-4
length: 14
J: TRBJ2-1
DNA: TGTGCCAGCAGTTGGACTAGCGCTCACAATGAGCAGTTCTTC
CDR3: CASSWTSAHNEQFF

size: NA
D: TRBD2
V: TRBV15
length: 12
J: TRBJ2-7
DNA: TGTGCCACCAGCAGGGGACTAGGCGAGCAGTACTTC
CDR3: CATSRGLGEQYF

size: NA
D: TRBD1
V: TRBV5-1
length: 15
J: TRBJ2-1
DNA: TGCGCCAGCAGCTCTCAGTCTGACAGGGGGGGAGAGCAGTTCTTC
CDR3: CASSSQSDRGGEQFF

size: NA
D: NA
V: TRBV7-2
length: 15
J: TRBJ2-1
DNA: TGTGCCAGCAGCCCATTGGCAGGGGCGACGAGGGCGCAGTTCTTC
CDR3: CASSPLAGATRAQFF

size: NA
D: NA
V: TRBV6-6
length: 11
J: TRBJ1-1
DNA: TGTGCCAGCTACAGGGCCACTGAAGCTTTCTTT
CDR3: CASYRATEAFF

size: NA
D: TRBD1
V: TRBV28
length: 14
J: TRBJ1-4
DNA: TGTGCCAGCACAAGGACAGGGAGGAATGAAAAACTGTTTTTT
CDR3: CASTRTGRNEKLFF

size: NA
D: NA
V: TRBV29-1
length: 16
J: TRBJ2-2
DNA: TGCAGCGCCGAAATGGGGACACCTCCGAACACCGGGGAGCTGTTTTTT
CDR3: CSAEMGTPPNTGELFF

size: NA
D: TRBD1
V: TRBV6-5
length: 15
J: TRBJ1-1
DNA: TGTGCCAGCAGTCCACTCCGGGCAGGGGGCACTGAAGCTTTCTTT
CDR3: CASSPLRAGGTEAFF

size: NA
D: NA
V: TRBV5-1
length: 15
J: TRBJ2-7
DNA: TGCGCCAGCAGCTTGACGGGCGGGACCAGCTACGAGCAGTACTTC
CDR3: CASSLTGGTSYEQYF

size: once
D: NA
V: TRBV6-1
length: 11
J: TRBJ1-5
DNA: TGTGCCAGCAGTAACAATCAGCCCCAGCATTTT
CDR3: CASSNNQPQHF

size: NA
D: NA
V: TRBV29-1
length: 11
J: TRBJ1-1
DNA: TGCAGCGTCAGAGTGAACACTGAAGCTTTCTTT
CDR3: CSVRVNTEAFF

size: NA
D: NA
V: TRBV11-3
length: 14
J: TRBJ2-2
DNA: TGTGCCAGCAGCTCGACGATGGGCACCGGGGAGCTGTTTTTT
CDR3: CASSSTMGTGELFF

size: NA
D: TRBD1
V: TRBV5-1
length: 16
J: TRBJ2-7
DNA: TGCGCCAGCAGCTTACAGGGGGCTAGCGGCTCCTACGAGCAGTACTTC
CDR3: CASSLQGASGSYEQYF

size: NA
D: TRBD2
V: TRBV11-3
length: 18
J: TRBJ2-2
DNA: TGTGCCAGCAGCTTCGGACTAGCGGCTAATCTGAACACCGGGGAGCTGTTTTTT
CDR3: CASSFGLAANLNTGELFF

size: NA
D: TRBD1
V: TRBV7-9
length: 17
J: TRBJ2-1
DNA: TGTGCCAGCAGCTTAGGGCAGGGGGTTCCCTCCTACAATGAGCAGTTCTTC
CDR3: CASSLGQGVPSYNEQFF

size: NA
D: NA
V: TRBV6-1
length: 16
J: TRBJ1-4
DNA: TGTGCCAGCAGTGAAGCTCTGCCTAGAACTAATGAAAAACTGTTTTTT
CDR3: CASSEALPRTNEKLFF

size: NA
D: NA
V: TRBV5-1
length: 14
J: TRBJ1-6
DNA: TGCGCCAGCAGCGAACCCGCCGCCAATTCACCCCTCCACTTT
CDR3: CASSEPAANSPLHF

size: NA
D: TRBD1
V: TRBV19
length: 13
J: TRBJ2-4
DNA: TGTGCCAGTAGTATAGAACAGGGGAACATTCAGTACTTC
CDR3: CASSIEQGNIQYF

size: NA
D: NA
V: TRBV14
length: 14
J: TRBJ1-1
DNA: TGTGCCAGCAGCCCACAAGGTCGGAGCACTGAAGCTTTCTTT
CDR3: CASSPQGRSTEAFF

size: once
D: NA
V: TRBV7-3
length: 15
J: TRBJ2-2
DNA: TGTGCCAGCAAGGAAGGACACACGAACACCGGGGAGCTGTTTTTT
CDR3: CASKEGHTNTGELFF

size: NA
D: NA
V: TRBV7-9
length: 11
J: TRBJ1-1
DNA: TGTGCCAGCGGCAGGGATGCTGAAGCTTTCTTT
CDR3: CASGRDAEAFF

size: NA
D: NA
V: TRBV4-2
length: 16
J: TRBJ2-5
DNA: TGTGCCAGCAGCAACTCCGGACAGGGAGGGGGAGAGACCCAGTACTTC
CDR3: CASSNSGQGGGETQYF

size: NA
D: TRBD2
V: TRBV5-1
length: 17
J: TRBJ2-3
DNA: TGCGCCAGCAGCACCTTGACTAGCGGGAGGTTCACAGATACGCAGTATTTT
CDR3: CASSTLTSGRFTDTQYF

size: NA
D: TRBD2
V: TRBV9
length: 15
J: TRBJ2-2
DNA: TGTGCCAGCAGCCTCGTACTAGCGGGAGCGGGGGAGCTGTTTTTT
CDR3: CASSLVLAGAGELFF

size: NA
D: NA
V: TRBV5-5
length: 12
J: TRBJ2-3
DNA: TGTGCCAGCAGAAGGCCCGCAGATACGCAGTATTTT
CDR3: CASRRPADTQYF

size: NA
D: NA
V: TRBV27
length: 14
J: TRBJ1-5
DNA: TGTGCCAGCAGTTCCCGACAGACCAATCAGCCCCAGCATTTT
CDR3: CASSSRQTNQPQHF